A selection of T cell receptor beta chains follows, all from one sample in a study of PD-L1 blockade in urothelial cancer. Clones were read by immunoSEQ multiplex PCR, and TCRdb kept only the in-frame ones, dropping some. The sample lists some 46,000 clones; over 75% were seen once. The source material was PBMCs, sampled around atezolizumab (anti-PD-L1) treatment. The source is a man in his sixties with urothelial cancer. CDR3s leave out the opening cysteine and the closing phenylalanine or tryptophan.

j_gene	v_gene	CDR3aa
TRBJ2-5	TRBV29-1	SVGVREETQY
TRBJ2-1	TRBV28	ASATGGQYNEQF
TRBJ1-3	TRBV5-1	ASSLDSWKHHI
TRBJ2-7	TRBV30	AWSVLVSEQY
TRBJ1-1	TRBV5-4	ASSLEGAGLRNTEAF
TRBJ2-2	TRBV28	ASSGDTYTGELF
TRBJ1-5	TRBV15	ATSSRGGQGPQPQH
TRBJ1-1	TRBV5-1	ASSETSTEAF
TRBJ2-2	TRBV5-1	ASSPSDGAGELF
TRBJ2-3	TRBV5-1	ASSPGTSGITDTQY
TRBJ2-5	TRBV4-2	ASSRFKGQGIQETQY
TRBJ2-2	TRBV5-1	ASSLTGTGELF
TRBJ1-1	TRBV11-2	ASSLQGRLAEAF
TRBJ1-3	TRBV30	AWRDTRGTGAGNTIY
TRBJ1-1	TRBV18	ASSPSQDRNTEAF
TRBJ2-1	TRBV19	ASSILASGGAKRSNEQF
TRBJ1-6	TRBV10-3	AISEARNSPLH
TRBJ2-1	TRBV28	ASSLRGLRGSSSYNEQF
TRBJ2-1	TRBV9	ASSVAGDGQF
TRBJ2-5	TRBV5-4	ASSLLGTDKETQY
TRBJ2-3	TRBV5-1	ASTQTRGDTQY
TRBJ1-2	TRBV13	ASSSQTGVSYGYT
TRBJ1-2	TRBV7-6	ASSLNDRVANYGYT
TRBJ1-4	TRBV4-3	ASSQDWGRTNEKLF
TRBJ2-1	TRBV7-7	ASSLGLAHEQF
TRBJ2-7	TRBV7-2	ASSLSSSAGYEQY
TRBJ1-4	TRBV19	ASSVGEGARRMEKLF
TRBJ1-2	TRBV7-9	ASGPGQGYYGYT
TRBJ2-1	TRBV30	AWSANKLGGEQF
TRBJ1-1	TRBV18	ASSPPTGGFTEAF
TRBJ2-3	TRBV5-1	ASSFSGSSTDTQY
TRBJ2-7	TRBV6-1	ASSEAAGDYEQY
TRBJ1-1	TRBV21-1	ASSKFDRSTTEAF
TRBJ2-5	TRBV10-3	AIKSGLLQETQY
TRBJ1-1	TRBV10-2	ASSEGRTGNTEAF